This T cell receptor (beta chain) was found in a study of cytomegalovirus exposure and HLA in healthy donors listed by TCRdb under 2017. For the study in its entirety: An earlier analysis of several hundred of the donors reported approximately 290 Gb of sequence data and around 120 million unique TCR beta sequences from about 180 million T cells. Approximately 310 gigabases of sequencing data and approximately 85 million unique TCR sequences were included in an early release covering roughly 600 HLA-typed donors. Of the roughly 400 genotyped donors, less than 85% were placed in the genetic ancestry cluster associated with self-reported Caucasian donors. The study was designed to test whether signatures of past pathogen exposure could be identified by cataloging public T cell receptors. The T cell repertoires of around 670 subjects were profiled by immunosequencing and related to cytomegalovirus serostatus. Besides the first cohort of some 670 subjects, a separate validation cohort made up of 120 different subjects was used. The study combined high-throughput TCR immunosequencing, statistical association of individual TCRs with disease status, and machine learning to predict cytomegalovirus infection status. A later analysis re-examined previously published TCR beta repertoires from just over 650 donors and added high-resolution HLA genotyping to investigate patterns of TCR occurrence. In the later analysis, no new phenotypic data were used to find candidate immune exposures; instead, reliance was placed on TCR beta sequences and their occurrence across donors. To decide whether each TCR beta V gene segment behaved as functional or pseudogenic, an earlier analysis of some 580 of the donors relied on high-throughput TCR beta sequencing. Donor age, sex, ethnicity and CMV serostatus were collected together with the repertoire data. Genome-wide SNP genotypes for about three fifths of the roughly 670 donors were used in a later genetic analysis, which treated that subset as a discovery cohort. All discovery cohort repertoires had been generated on a single sequencing platform. Class I and class II HLA loci were covered by the typing at four-digit resolution. Typing coverage varied by locus: roughly 620-640 donors for A, B, C, DRB1 and DQB1; under 550 for DQA1; around 610 for DPA1; roughly 450 for DPB1. Roughly five DR-DQ haplotypes were treated as single units for association and clustering because of strong linkage in the cohort. Among several hundred genotyped donors of the cohort, an average of approximately 220,000 unique TCR beta nucleotide sequences was sequenced per donor, of which roughly 17% were non-productive.

With regard to this clone: The clone's antigen remains unknown. One base away there is no much larger clone; base qualities are not given.

Based on the germline V gene (reference sequence), the CDR1 and CDR2 sequences are GTSNPN and SVGIG. From cysteine to phenylalanine, the CDR3 is 13 amino acids long. The only DNA kept is the CDR3, 39 bases in frame from the first base. From V the trimming removes 5 bases and from J it removes 5 bases, while the gene matches leave 3 bases of the junction unaccounted for. The cohort consisted of hundreds of healthy bone marrow donors. All cohort members were sampled while nominally healthy, although unrecorded immune exposures were likely present. The donor tested CMV seropositive and was one of the 289 seropositive cohort members. A peripheral blood sample was collected from each donor, and TCR beta sequencing was performed on peripheral blood mononuclear cells. The Qiagen DNeasy Blood Extraction Kit was used to extract genomic DNA from the blood cell samples. The research as a whole found: The presence/absence analyses assumed that sequencing depth was roughly uniform across donors, and that assumption may not be true. In a later analysis, the rate of TCR association differed among HLA loci, with DRB1 alleles having the most associated TCRs and HLA-C alleles having the fewest. Some IMGT-functional V segments, including TRBV6-2 and TRBV6-3, could not be distinguished by the 87-base-pair reads and were therefore excluded. The authors suggested that the approach could potentially be extended to other disease states and immunological phenotypes. According to a later analysis, parvovirus B19, influenza, CMV and Epstein-Barr virus appeared linked to several top co-occurrence clusters. When HLA alleles, especially DR and DQ, strongly co-occurred, attributing TCR associations to individual alleles was difficult. In vitro tests confirmed that three of the cytomegalovirus-associated TCR beta chains recognize cytomegalovirus antigens. While some public TCRs were present in many individuals, most TCR sequences turned up only very rarely across donors. Because some donors lacked HLA typing at each locus, the association tests relied only on the typed subset. A further reported finding was that TCR beta sequences accurately predicted the HLA-A and HLA-B alleles for most subjects in the first cohort. Approximately 18 rarely observed V segments, including chromosome 9 orphons, were excluded from the earlier analysis of approximately 500 of the donors because counts were too low. In a later analysis, most CMV-associated TCR beta chains were found to appear HLA-restricted, with HLA associations seemingly driven largely by CMV exposure. In a later analysis, HLA-associated TCR beta chains showed more clonal expansion and lower generation probabilities than non-associated chains that were equally common. Correlated functional status among segregating V segments might be attributable to linkage disequilibrium, but an unknown experimental factor could not be ruled out. For the cohort, immune exposure information was limited to CMV serostatus. Specific HLA alleles were associated with 16,951 TCR beta sequences at a false discovery rate of 0.05 in a later analysis. The classifier was reported to diagnose cytomegalovirus status with high specificity and sensitivity in both the original cohort and the validation cohort. According to a later genetic analysis, donors in an Asian-associated ancestry cluster had fewer N-insertions in productive TCRs than the roughly 700-donor mean. The sequencing pipeline was judged likely to have produced a cluster of highly shared sequence variants as a technical artifact. An earlier analysis of approximately 570 of the donors showed that most TCR beta V segments appeared in productive rearrangements either about 87% or about 30% of the time, which broadly matched IMGT annotations. V-gene and J-gene trimming of TCR beta chains was associated with a missense DCLRE1C variant in a later genetic analysis, and the association was replicated in an independent cohort. The study listed approximately 150 TCR beta chains as associated with cytomegalovirus. The cohort was sequenced for TCR beta chains only, and without alpha or paired-chain data the features that could be detected were limited.

Library preparation used the immunoSEQ multiplex PCR assay. For the multiplex PCR, a mixture combining 60 forward primers for TCR Vbeta segments and 13 reverse primers for TCR Jbeta segments was used. The CDR3 region of rearranged TCR beta genes was amplified from genomic DNA by a multiplex PCR assay. On the Illumina HiSeq System, the amplified TCR beta libraries were sequenced as 87-base-pair reads. On the study's bioinformatics: Across the 500 to 700 repertoires, a later analysis counted tens of millions of unique TCR beta chains, around 11 million of which were shared by at least two donors. Raw reads were error-corrected and collapsed into unique sequences with a nearest-neighbor algorithm that merged closely related sequences to remove PCR and sequencing errors. To assign V, D and J gene segments, CDR3 sequences were aligned to IMGT reference sequences. For a sequence to be retained, at least a six-nucleotide match to both a V gene segment and a J gene segment was required. A rearrangement was called productive if the CDR3 had no stop codons and remained in frame with V and J, and every other rearrangement was called non-productive. CDR3 was defined by IMGT convention, running from the second conserved V-encoded cysteine to the conserved J-encoded phenylalanine. Sequences without an unambiguous match to a single V gene segment were excluded from the earlier analysis of a few hundred of the donors. An earlier analysis of 587 of the donors classified V segments as functional when productive rearrangements were above 56.7% and as segregating when the standard deviation between donors was above 5%. To diagnose cytomegalovirus status from the catalog of TCR beta chain sequences, a statistical classification framework was built. V and J gene assignment, in a later analysis, came from comparing TCR nucleotide sequences with IMGT/GENE-DB human TR gene sequences. In a later analysis, CDR3 sequences and most-parsimonious VDJ recombination scenarios were assigned using the TCRdist pipeline. A later analysis defined each TCR beta chain by its CDR3 amino acid sequence plus V-gene family, and excluded reads lacking a unique V-gene family. As a way to deal with suspected cross-contamination and a sequencing artifact, a later analysis dropped 592 nucleotide sequences that were highly shared and had low generation probability. In a later analysis, a clonal expansion index for each public chain was calculated from normalized within-repertoire ranks of inferred template counts. In a later analysis, generation probabilities were computed using a VDJ recombination model fitted to out-of-frame rearrangements, and the results were checked against IGoR. In a later analysis, TCR-TCR, TCR-HLA and TCR-CMV co-occurrence was scored with hypergeometric tests, and a repertoire-size bias correction was applied to TCR pairs. To estimate false discovery rates, a later analysis permuted the HLA or CMV assignments 20 times. In a later analysis, co-occurring TCRs were grouped using DBSCAN, and TCRdist sequence similarity was added for clustering within HLA-allele-positive subsets. Repertoires with fewer than 30,000 or more than 120,000 public chains were left out of co-occurrence clustering, as were a handful of repertoires with anomalous nucleotide sharing. The immuneACCESS repertoire file appears here via TCRdb, limited to in-frame rearrangements. These files lack a portion of the clones; in checked studies, under half of the deficit traces to unresolved V genes, and the cause of the others is not known. D and trimming come from the DNA, and the V and J calls and clone size come from that table. The sample data list about 99,000 clones, and over 75% of these were observed just once. The leading ten clones occupy around 5% of the sample.

This receptor chain uses TRBV30 and TRBJ2-5; TRBD2 agrees with 12 junctional bases. The source is a woman aged 18-29 years in good health and CMV-seropositive. Sample: PBMCs. The nucleotide sequence reads TGTGCCTGGGCTAGCGGGGGGGCGGAGACCCAGTACTTC. It encodes CAWASGGAETQYF.